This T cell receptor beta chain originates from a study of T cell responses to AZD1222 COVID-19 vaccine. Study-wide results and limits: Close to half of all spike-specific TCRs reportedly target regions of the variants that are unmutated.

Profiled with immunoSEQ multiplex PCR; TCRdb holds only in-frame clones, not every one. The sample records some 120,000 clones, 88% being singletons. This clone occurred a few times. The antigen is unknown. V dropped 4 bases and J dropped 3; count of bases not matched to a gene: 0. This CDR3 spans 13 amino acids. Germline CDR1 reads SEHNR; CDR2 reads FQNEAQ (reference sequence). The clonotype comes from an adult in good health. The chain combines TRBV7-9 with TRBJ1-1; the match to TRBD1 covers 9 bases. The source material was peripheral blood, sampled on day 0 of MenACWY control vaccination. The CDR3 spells CASSWTGDTEAFF. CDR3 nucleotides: TGTGCCAGCAGCTGGACAGGGGACACTGAAGCTTTCTTT.